These 5 T cell receptor beta chains share one sample of origin, sequenced in a study of T cell responses to AZD1222 COVID-19 vaccine. TCRdb keeps only in-frame clones here, not all; method: immunoSEQ multiplex PCR. The table records approximately 80,000 clones, around 90% of them present only once. The sample here was peripheral blood, taken on day 0 of AZD1222 vaccination. These receptors were obtained from an adult in good health.

This clone was detected once. The chain recombines TRBV29-1 with TRBJ2-7, with D perhaps TRBD2 (6 bases). CDR1 and CDR2 from the germline V gene are SQVTM and ANQGSEA. Trimming removed 6 bases from V and 5 bases from J, with 11 bases in between. The CDR3 contains 11 residues. The CDR3 loop is CSVFGGNEQYF. CDR3 nucleotide sequence: TGCAGCGTCTTTGGGGGGAACGAGCAGTACTTC.

The chain links TRBV14 to TRBJ1-2; no clear D gene. The germline CDR1 and CDR2 sequences are SGHDN and FVKESK. The CDR3 length is 13 residues. Trimming removed 1 base at V and 4 bases at J, with 7 bases between. DNA for the CDR3: TGTGCCAGCAGCCAAGGGCAGCGCTATGGCTACACCTTC. Translating it yields CASSQGQRYGYTF. Full variable domain (remainder filled in from reference TRBV14 and TRBJ1-2): EAGVTQFPSHSVIEKGQTVTLRCDPISGHDNLYWYRRVMGKEIKFLLHFVKESKQDESGMPNNRFLAERTGGTYSTLKVQPAELEDSGVYFCASSQGQRYGYTFGSGTRLTVV.

The J gene is TRBJ2-7, the V gene TRBV27; 8 bases line up with TRBD2. The germline V gene encodes CDR1 MNHEY and CDR2 SMNVEV (reference sequence). The length of the CDR3 is 15 residues. Trimming removed 6 bases from V and 2 bases from J; junction bases left unmatched: 9. CDR3 in DNA: TGTGCCAGCAGCCAATCCGGGACTAGACCCTACGAGCAGTACTTC. It specifies CASSQSGTRPYEQYF.

V usage is TRBV15 and J usage is TRBJ1-1, with TRBD1 matching over 7 bases. J was trimmed by 7 bases and V by 1 base; bases with no gene match: 3. CDR3 size: 13 residues. In germline, CDR1 is LNHNV, CDR2 YYDKDF (reference sequence). The CDR3 DNA reads as TGTGCCACCAGCAGAGGAGGGGGCCTTGAAGCTTTCTTT. The encoded protein is CATSRGGGLEAFF. Filled out from reference TRBV15 and TRBJ1-1, the complete variable domain reads DAMVIQNPRYQVTQFGKPVTLSCSQTLNHNVMYWYQQKSSQAPKLLFHYYDKDFNNEADTPDNFQSRRPNTSFCFLDIRSPGLGDTAMYLCATSRGGGLEAFFGQGTRLTVV.

V gene TRBV21-1 combines with J gene TRBJ2-7; the DNA was not used to check the table's D call, TRBD2. TRBV21-1 is a known pseudogene. This CDR3 spans 14 amino acids. The CDR3 sequence: CASSNESSTGEQYF. DNA for the CDR3: TGTGCCAGCAGCAATGAATCCTCGACGGGCGAGCAGTACTTC.